The clone carrying this T cell receptor beta chain was found once. No antigen is known for it. The germline V gene has CDR1 LGHDT and CDR2 YNNKEL (reference sequence). The V and J ends lost 0 bases and 5 bases respectively, with 10 bases between them. CDR3 length: 14 residues. This specimen belongs to a study of T cells in Graves' hyperthyroidism and ophthalmopathy. There were TCR beta CDR3 regions amplified from RNA transcripts. The primer set for the first-round RT-PCR of the TCR CDR3 was HTBI. TCRdb called the multiplex PCR reads again in MiXCR, with one record for every CDR3 protein. The data show about 690,000 distinct CDR3 sequences, approximately 15% seen once. Findings and limits, study-wide: By a 13 V-J model, ophthalmopathy was set apart from stable hyperthyroidism.

The study enrolled patients aged 18 to 65 with newly diagnosed hyperthyroidism of under 2 months' duration. This receptor was obtained from a man between 45 and 60 years old with Graves' hyperthyroidism. V usage is TRBV3-1 and J usage is TRBJ2-5; D is unresolved. What was sequenced was blood. The CDR3 nucleotides read TGTGCCAGCAGCCAAGATGGACCCGGGGAGACCCAGTACTTC. Translation: CASSQDGPGETQYF.